The clone carrying this T cell receptor (beta chain) was counted between two and nine times. Its antigen is not identified. The data are from a study of beta chain features in type 1 diabetes. Study observations and caveats: Moderately but significantly shorter TCRB CDR3s were found in Type 1 diabetes patients in all four CD4+ subsets.

Reverse transcribing all isolated RNA meant expressed TCRB transcripts were sequenced. Sequencing used immunoSEQ multiplex PCR; TCRdb keeps in-frame clones, though not all of them. The table records roughly 50,000 clones, around half of them present only once. Sequencing input: Tregs from blood. The clonotype comes from a middle-aged woman with type 1 diabetes.

As DNA, the CDR3 is TGTGCCAGCAGCTCAAGAACAGGGGTCTACGAGCAGTACTTC. This translates into CASSSRTGVYEQYF. The chain carries TRBV7-2 and TRBJ2-7, with 7 bases matching TRBD1. CDR1 is SGHTA, CDR2 FQGNSA, per germline. CDR3 length: 14 amino acids. Losses at the gene ends were 4 bases for V and 3 bases for J; bases not matched to a gene: 6.